The 17 T cell receptor beta chains listed next were all sequenced from one sample in a study of identical twins (dated by TCRdb to 2015 to 2016). The library was produced with 5' RACE. The sample was run on an Illumina HiSeq 2000. TCRdb cleaned the public reads at Q25 with fastp, built clones with MiXCR and kept in-frame beta chains. A single entry per CDR3 protein holds the most common genes and DNA from its merged rows. The sample has around 450,000 distinct CDR3 sequences on record, 13% to 15% of them singletons. The ten largest make up more than 0.5% of the sample. These same records also appear under a second study, on yellow fever vaccine responses in identical twins.

The sample was CD4+ T cells sorted from blood. The source is a woman aged 18-30 years in good health.

This rearrangement joins TRBV14 to TRBJ2-6; unclear D gene. Germline CDR1 is SGHDN and CDR2 is FVKESK. The CDR3 covers 17 residues. Trimming removed 1 base from V and 0 bases from J, with 10 bases in between. The DNA for the CDR3 is TGTGCCAGCAGCCAAGCATGGCACCGCTCTGGGGCCAACGTCCTGACTTTC. Translating gives CASSQAWHRSGANVLTF. Together with reference TRBV14 and TRBJ2-6, the CDR3 gives the full variable domain: EAGVTQFPSHSVIEKGQTVTLRCDPISGHDNLYWYRRVMGKEIKFLLHFVKESKQDESGMPNNRFLAERTGGTYSTLKVQPAELEDSGVYFCASSQAWHRSGANVLTFGAGSRLTVL.

V is TRBV7-2 and J is TRBJ2-5; D possibly corresponds to TRBD1 (6 bases). V was trimmed by 6 bases and J by 0 bases, leaving 11 bases between them. Germline V gene data show CDR1 as SGHTA and CDR2 as FQGNSA. The CDR3 has 14 residues. The CDR3 coding sequence is TGTGCCAGCAGTTCCGGGACATACCAAGAGACCCAGTACTTC. Its protein product is CASSSGTYQETQYF.

The J gene is TRBJ2-1, the V gene TRBV5-1; weak D call: TRBD2 (6 bases). There are 16 residues in the CDR3. V lost 4 bases and J lost 4, with 18 bases in between. Per germline, CDR1 SGHRS and CDR2 YFSETQ. CDR3 residues: CASSANRGLIYNEQFF. CDR3 nucleotide sequence: TGCGCCAGCAGCGCGAACCGGGGACTTATATACAATGAGCAGTTCTTC. The whole variable domain, filled in from reference TRBV5-1 and TRBJ2-1, reads KAGVTQTPRYLIKTRGQQVTLSCSPISGHRSVSWYQQTPGQGLQFLFEYFSETQRNKGNFPGRFSGRQFSNSRSEMNVSTLELGDSALYLCASSANRGLIYNEQFFGPGTRLTVL.

J is TRBJ2-1 and V is TRBV12-3 or TRBV12-4; the match to TRBD1 covers 7 bases. The ends lost 7 bases at V and 6 bases at J; junction bases unmatched: 3. This CDR3 has 12 amino acids. CDR3 in amino acids: CASNGQVNEQFF. CDR3 DNA: TGTGCCAGCAACGGACAGGTCAATGAGCAGTTCTTC.

The chain couples TRBV11-2 to TRBJ2-4; 9 nucleotides align to TRBD2. This CDR3 comprises 14 residues. Germline V CDR1 and CDR2: SGHAT, FQNNGV. The V segment lost 4 bases and the J segment 4 bases; nucleotides outside the gene matches: 2. Here the CDR3 DNA reads TGTGCCAGCAGCTCCCTAGCGGGGAAAAACATTCAGTACTTC. It encodes CASSSLAGKNIQYF.

This clonotype was picked up many times. The rearrangement uses TRBV5-5 and TRBJ2-5; TRBD1 matches at 7 bases. CDR3 length: 14 residues. Germline V gene sequence: CDR1 SGHKS, CDR2 YYEKEE (reference sequence). The trim removed 6 bases at V and 0 bases at J, leaving 5 bases unmatched. CDR3 nucleotide sequence: TGTGCCAGCACCATGACAGGGAACCAAGAGACCCAGTACTTC. It yields the protein CASTMTGNQETQYF.

V is TRBV11-3 and J is TRBJ1-1; the D gene is possibly TRBD1 (5 bases). Per the germline V gene, CDR1 is SGHNT and CDR2 is YENEEA. V was cut by 3 bases and J by 0 bases, with 29 bases left in between. There are 21 residues in the CDR3. The CDR3 region has the DNA TGTGCCAGCAGCTTCAAATCGGGTATGGGGATTGAGGACAACCTGAACACTGAAGCTTTCTTT. This translates into CASSFKSGMGIEDNLNTEAFF.

The chain links TRBV14 to TRBJ2-7; no reliable D call. This CDR3 has 13 residues. Trimming shortened V by 1 base and J by 12 bases, and 16 bases separated the two germline ends. The germline V gene has CDR1 SGHDN and CDR2 FVKESK. The CDR3 sequence is CASSQGGTVVRYF. Written as DNA, the CDR3 is TGTGCCAGCAGCCAAGGGGGAACGGTTGTTCGGTACTTC.

This clonotype was recorded a few times. CDR3 loop: CSVVGYETSGVSNIQYF. The CDR3 coding sequence is TGCAGCGTTGTTGGCTACGAGACTAGCGGGGTGTCAAACATTCAGTACTTC. This chain links TRBV29-1 with TRBJ2-4, with 11 nucleotides matching TRBD2. The V gene end was trimmed by 4 bases and the J gene end by 6 bases; junction bases not matched to a gene: 14. The germline CDR1 and CDR2 sequences are SQVTM and ANQGSEA. The CDR3 extends over 17 amino acids.

This clonotype was recorded a few times. The chain couples TRBV20-1 to TRBJ2-7, with TRBD1 matching over 8 bases. CDR3 size: 16 residues. Germline V gene sequence: CDR1 DFQATT, CDR2 SNEGSKA (reference sequence). Trimming removed 6 bases from V and 9 bases from J; junction bases left unmatched: 22. The chain's CDR3 is CSAVRPARDRTPGQYF. The CDR3 region has the DNA TGCAGTGCCGTCAGGCCTGCTCGGGACAGGACTCCGGGGCAGTACTTC.

A few counts support this clonotype. J is TRBJ2-1 and V is TRBV6-5; 7 bases agree with TRBD2. The length of the CDR3 is 14 residues. V was clipped by 0 bases and J by 6 bases; unmatched bases: 2. Looked up from germline, CDR1 is MNHEY and CDR2 is SVGAGI. CDR3 region: CASSYSGTTNEQFF. CDR3 nucleotide sequence: TGTGCCAGCAGTTACTCGGGGACTACCAATGAGCAGTTCTTC.

This clonotype came up a few times. The rearrangement links TRBV5-6 to TRBJ1-4; D possibly corresponds to TRBD1 (5 bases). Per the germline V gene, CDR1 is SGHDT and CDR2 is YYEEEE. This CDR3 comprises 15 residues. V lost 3 bases and J 0 bases, leaving 9 bases between the germline ends. CDR3 protein: CASSYTGATNEKLFF. DNA for the CDR3: TGTGCCAGCAGCTACACGGGGGCAACTAATGAAAAACTGTTTTTT.

J is TRBJ2-1 and V is TRBV11-3; possibly TRBD2 for D (6 bases). Germline V CDR1 and CDR2: SGHNT, YENEEA. There are 12 residues in the CDR3. The V gene lost 5 bases and the J gene lost 12 bases, with 14 bases spanning the gap. CDR3 amino acids: CASSPEGGGQFF. CDR3 nucleotides: TGTGCCAGCAGCCCGGAGGGAGGAGGGCAGTTCTTC.

The J gene is TRBJ2-1, the V gene TRBV6-5; 12 bases agree with TRBD1. Germline-derived CDR1 and CDR2 are MNHEY and SVGAGI. The V segment lost 2 bases and the J segment 8 bases; nucleotides outside the gene matches: 4. The CDR3 is 15 amino acids. In nucleotides, the CDR3 is TGTGCCAGCAGTTACACCGGGACAGGGGGCGATGAGCAGTTCTTC. Translating it yields CASSYTGTGGDEQFF.

The chain carries TRBV24-1 and TRBJ2-3, with 10 positions matching TRBD1. J gave up 6 bases and V 10 bases, and 9 bases lay outside the gene matches. From germline, CDR1 is KGHDR and CDR2 SFDVKD. The CDR3 has 14 residues. This CDR3 reads CATENPGQGDTQYF. CDR3 DNA: TGTGCCACAGAAAATCCGGGACAGGGGGATACGCAGTATTTT.

This clonotype was detected only a few times. The V and J genes are TRBV5-1 and TRBJ2-1, with D perhaps TRBD1 or TRBD2 (6 bases each). The ends were cut back, 0 bases at V and 8 bases at J, with 27 bases in the middle. Per the germline V gene, CDR1 is SGHRS and CDR2 is YFSETQ. This CDR3 has 19 amino acids. The chain's CDR3 is CASSLAGAGSPSAFYEQFF. The CDR3 DNA sequence: TGCGCCAGCAGCTTGGCGGGGGCGGGGTCTCCCTCCGCATTCTATGAGCAGTTCTTC. The full variable domain, in which reference TRBV5-1 and TRBJ2-1 provide the parts outside the CDR3, is KAGVTQTPRYLIKTRGQQVTLSCSPISGHRSVSWYQQTPGQGLQFLFEYFSETQRNKGNFPGRFSGRQFSNSRSEMNVSTLELGDSALYLCASSLAGAGSPSAFYEQFFGPGTRLTVL.

The table lists this clonotype with a few counts. The chain carries TRBV15 and TRBJ2-7; 8 nucleotides line up with TRBD2. CDR1 LNHNV and CDR2 YYDKDF come from the germline V gene (reference sequence). The trim removed 10 bases at V and 1 base at J, leaving 6 bases unmatched. The CDR3 has 13 residues. CDR3 residues: CAIPTSASYEQYF. The CDR3 region has the DNA TGTGCCATTCCGACTAGCGCGTCCTACGAGCAGTACTTC.